This T cell receptor (beta chain) was captured by sequencing in a study of neurological immune-mediated disorders. Study outcomes and limitations: The highest TCR clonal expansion occurred in HTLV-1-associated myelopathy; multiple sclerosis fell below healthy controls. Sharing of CDR3 amino acid sequences among expanded clones across subjects was absent, suggesting private repertoires in all groups.

As for this clonotype: Its antigen is as yet unknown. This sequence may be a read error, since a much larger clone differs from it by one base.

This CDR3 contains 16 residues. A 10-nucleotide random UMI tagged transcripts in template-switch 5'RACE cDNA synthesis. TCRdb re-analysed the 5' RACE reads in MiXCR, keeping a single row per CDR3 protein. The profile shows some 71,000 distinct CDR3 sequences, more than 8.5% of them singletons. As for time point: longitudinal time-point 1 (baseline). The unsorted libraries originated from 2 million PBMCs kept at -80 C. The TCR originated in a man aged 25-45 years in good health. V gene TRBV12-3 or TRBV12-4 combines with J gene TRBJ1-3; D call uncertain. Sample: PBMCs. For the CDR3, the DNA is TGTTCCAGCAGTCCTAAAGCCGGGATCTCTGGAAACACCATATATTTT. Its translation is CSSSPKAGISGNTIYF.